Sequencing of this TCR beta chain was carried out in a study of blood T cell repertoires in COVID-19. Only in-frame clones appear in the TCRdb table, and some are missing; sequencing was by immunoSEQ multiplex PCR. The sample has some 320,000 clones, approximately 87% seen once. This CDR3 region has 15 residues. V shed 2 bases, J shed 9 bases, and the junction held 6 bases outside the gene matches. Germline V gives CDR1 MNHEY, CDR2 SMNVEV (reference sequence). This clone has only a few counts. The receptor was isolated from a woman aged 50 to 65 who had recovered from COVID-19. The genes are TRBV27 and TRBJ1-6; 8 nucleotides agree with TRBD1. Material: peripheral blood. CDR3 in amino acids: CASSLDGRGLSPLHF. The CDR3 nucleotides are TGTGCCAGCAGTTTAGATGGCAGGGGGCTTTCACCCCTCCACTTT.